A selection of T cell receptor beta chains follows, all from one sample in a study of blood T cell repertoires in COVID-19. The repertoire was sequenced with immunoSEQ multiplex PCR; TCRdb's copy has only in-frame clones and lacks some. In the table there are some 390,000 clones, roughly 86% of which are singletons. Sequenced input: peripheral blood. These receptors came from a woman aged 55-69 years with COVID-19, enrolled during active disease. The CDR3 runs from the conserved cysteine through the conserved F or W. D genes are given only for firm matches. Only some rows state a clone size, as once, few, many or a class for expanded clones.

v_call	j_call	clone_size	d_call	cdr3_aa	cdr3_nt
TRBV9	TRBJ2-5	once	NA	CASSEGHLGETQYF	TGTGCCAGCAGCGAAGGACACCTCGGAGAGACCCAGTACTTC
TRBV28	TRBJ2-3	NA	TRBD2	CASSLGSGGARDTQYF	TGTGCCAGCAGTTTGGGGAGCGGGGGCGCCAGGGATACGCAGTATTTT
TRBV20-1	TRBJ2-1	NA	NA	CSASQFGGLHNEQFF	TGCAGTGCTAGTCAATTTGGGGGACTTCACAATGAGCAGTTCTTC
TRBV7-6	TRBJ2-5	NA	TRBD1	CASSLGTRGQETQYF	TGTGCCAGCAGCTTAGGTACCAGGGGGCAAGAGACCCAGTACTTC
TRBV5-1	TRBJ1-2	NA	NA	CASSSDSTYGYTF	TGCGCCAGCAGCTCGGACAGCACCTATGGCTACACCTTC
TRBV18	TRBJ1-3	few	NA	CASSPVVLSGNTIYF	TGTGCCAGCTCACCTGTTGTTCTCTCTGGAAACACCATATATTTT
TRBV28	TRBJ2-2	NA	TRBD1	CASSSLGQVGTGELFF	TGTGCCAGCAGCTCTTTAGGACAGGTCGGCACCGGGGAGCTGTTTTTT
TRBV5-6	TRBJ2-4	NA	TRBD2	CASSFSGGNKNIQYF	TGTGCCAGCAGCTTCAGCGGGGGGAACAAAAACATTCAGTACTTC
TRBV5-5	TRBJ2-1	NA	TRBD2	CASSFRLAGNNEQFF	TGTGCCAGCAGCTTCCGACTAGCGGGGAACAATGAGCAGTTCTTC
TRBV11-2	TRBJ2-7	once	NA	CASSLNVYTYEQYF	TGTGCCAGCAGCTTAAACGTGTACACCTACGAGCAGTACTTC
TRBV29-1	TRBJ1-1	few	TRBD1	CSVYGTDEAFF	TGCAGCGTTTACGGGACAGATGAAGCTTTCTTT
TRBV7-2	TRBJ1-5	NA	NA	CASSFLGRANQPQHF	TGTGCCAGCAGCTTCCTGGGCAGGGCCAATCAGCCCCAGCATTTT
TRBV3-1/TRBV3-2	TRBJ2-3	NA	NA	CASSQLLPTLTSTDTQYF	TGTGCCAGCAGCCAACTACTGCCTACCCTTACTAGCACAGATACGCAGTATTTT
TRBV25-1	TRBJ1-1	NA	NA	CASSRTVMNTEAFF	TGTGCCAGCAGTAGGACAGTAATGAACACTGAAGCTTTCTTT
TRBV5-1	TRBJ1-1	NA	NA	CASSRDVRQAFF	TGCGCCAGCAGTCGGGATGTACGACAAGCTTTCTTT
TRBV11-2	TRBJ2-3	once	TRBD1	CASSSGADRVLDTQYF	TGTGCCAGCAGCTCGGGCGCGGACAGGGTTTTAGATACGCAGTATTTT
TRBV2	TRBJ1-5	NA	NA	CASSMGRYSNQPQHF	TGTGCCAGCAGTATGGGCCGATATAGCAATCAGCCCCAGCATTTT
TRBV4-1	TRBJ1-6	NA	TRBD1	CASSKGTGTGASPLHF	TGCGCCAGCAGCAAGGGTACGGGGACAGGGGCTTCACCCCTCCACTTT
TRBV27	TRBJ2-1	NA	NA	CASSPSRPSWSYNEQFF	TGTGCCAGCAGTCCCAGCAGGCCCAGCTGGTCCTACAATGAGCAGTTCTTC
TRBV28	TRBJ2-7	NA	TRBD2	CASSPPTSGGAEQYF	TGTGCCAGCAGTCCCCCCACTAGCGGGGGAGCCGAGCAGTACTTC
TRBV5-1	TRBJ1-4	NA	TRBD1	CASSLGQHATNEKLFF	TGCGCCAGCAGCCTGGGACAGCATGCAACTAATGAAAAACTGTTTTTT
TRBV30	TRBJ2-2	once	NA	CAWSLSANTGELFF	TGTGCCTGGAGTCTCAGCGCGAACACCGGGGAGCTGTTTTTT
TRBV28	TRBJ2-7	NA	NA	CASGMTGRSYYEQYF	TGTGCCAGCGGAATGACAGGTCGGAGCTACTACGAGCAGTACTTC
TRBV5-4	TRBJ2-2	NA	TRBD1	CASSLRDRSTGELFF	TGTGCCAGCAGCTTGAGGGACAGAAGTACCGGGGAGCTGTTTTTT
TRBV27	TRBJ1-2	NA	TRBD1	CASRFQDRALYGYTF	TGTGCCAGCCGATTTCAGGACAGGGCCCTCTATGGCTACACCTTC
TRBV28	TRBJ1-5	NA	NA	CASSLVRDRNQPQHF	TGTGCCAGCAGCCTCGTCCGGGATCGGAATCAGCCCCAGCATTTT
TRBV19	TRBJ2-2	NA	NA	CASSIVGGTGELFF	TGTGCCAGTAGTATAGTCGGAGGTACCGGGGAGCTGTTTTTT
TRBV6-5	TRBJ2-1	NA	TRBD2	CASSYDGGSYNEQFF	TGTGCCAGCAGTTACGACGGGGGGTCATACAATGAGCAGTTCTTC
TRBV28	TRBJ2-7	NA	NA	CASSQRPGNREQYF	TGTGCCAGCAGCCAACGACCGGGGAATCGGGAGCAGTACTTC
TRBV27	TRBJ2-1	NA	TRBD2	CASSPAAGTRYNEQFF	TGTGCCAGCAGCCCCGCCGCCGGGACTAGATACAATGAGCAGTTCTTC
TRBV28	TRBJ2-2	once	TRBD1	CASRSRQGKGGTGELFF	TGTGCCAGCAGATCCCGACAGGGGAAGGGGGGAACCGGGGAGCTGTTTTTT
TRBV3-1/TRBV3-2	TRBJ1-1	NA	TRBD1	CASSRGVDRGNTEAFF	TGTGCCAGCAGCCGGGGGGTTGACAGGGGGAACACTGAAGCTTTCTTT
TRBV4-1	TRBJ2-3	NA	NA	CASSPQRGIVRDTQYF	TGCGCCAGCAGCCCACAAAGGGGTATAGTCAGAGATACGCAGTATTTT
TRBV5-1	TRBJ1-1	NA	NA	CASSLQGVGTEAFF	TGCGCCAGCAGCTTGCAAGGGGTGGGCACTGAAGCTTTCTTT
TRBV5-4	TRBJ2-2	NA	TRBD1	CASSRRQGPISEELFF	TGTGCCAGCAGCCGAAGACAGGGGCCTATTAGCGAGGAGCTGTTTTTT